A selection of T cell receptor beta chains follows, all from one sample in a study of CD8+ T cells in alopecia areata. Data came from immunoSEQ multiplex PCR; TCRdb stores just in-frame clones and leaves some out. The table includes about 56,000 clones, 96% detected once. Sequenced material: CD8+ T cells sorted from blood, taken at week 0. These receptor sequences come from a human donor with alopecia areata. The CDR3 runs from the conserved cysteine through the conserved F or W. The D gene is left open where the match is weak. The size field is filled for only some rows; it gives once, few, many or a size class.

>-|TRBV6-5|TRBJ2-7|-
CASSTLGGTYEQYF
TGTGCCAGCAGCACCTTGGGGGGAACCTACGAGCAGTACTTC
>-|TRBV7-6|TRBJ2-7|-
CASSSGTAALSEQYF
TGTGCCAGCAGCTCCGGGACGGCGGCTCTCTCCGAGCAGTACTTC
>-|TRBV13|TRBJ2-7|-
CASSLGDSSYEQYF
TGTGCCAGCAGCTTAGGGGATAGCTCCTACGAGCAGTACTTC
>-|TRBV7-9|TRBJ1-4|-
CASSLGDPRGEKLFF
TGTGCCAGCAGCTTAGGGGACCCCCGGGGAGAAAAACTGTTTTTT
>-|TRBV7-2|TRBJ1-2|-
CASSLNLALDPNPPYGYTF
TGTGCCAGCAGCTTAAATTTAGCCTTGGACCCGAACCCTCCCTATGGCTACACCTTC
>-|TRBV7-9|TRBJ2-5|-
CASTTKGARGETQYF
TGTGCCAGCACCACTAAGGGGGCCCGGGGGGAGACCCAGTACTTC
>-|TRBV11-2|TRBJ2-3|-
CASSRDFHTDTQYF
TGTGCCAGCAGCCGGGACTTCCACACAGATACGCAGTATTTT
>-|TRBV4-1|TRBJ2-7|-
CASSPNSEVYEQYF
TGCGCCAGCAGCCCCAATTCAGAGGTCTACGAGCAGTACTTC
>-|TRBV6-6|TRBJ2-7|-
CASSPVTTSYEQYF
TGTGCCAGCAGCCCCGTGACAACTTCCTACGAGCAGTACTTC
>few|TRBV7-2|TRBJ2-7|TRBD1
CASSFGTGVYEQYF
TGTGCCAGCAGCTTTGGGACAGGGGTGTACGAGCAGTACTTC
>-|TRBV29-1|TRBJ2-7|TRBD2
CSVGGRGDSYEQYF
TGCAGCGTGGGGGGACGGGGGGACTCCTACGAGCAGTACTTC
>-|TRBV21-1|TRBJ2-7|-
CASGYEQYF
TGTGCCAGCGGCTACGAGCAGTACTTC
>-|TRBV7-9|TRBJ2-7|-
CASSPPPRQASYEQYF
TGTGCCAGCAGCCCACCCCCAAGACAGGCCTCCTACGAGCAGTACTTC
>once|TRBV7-9|TRBJ1-1|-
CASSLGSTAETFF
TGTGCCAGCAGCTTAGGGTCGACAGCCGAAACTTTCTTT
>-|TRBV11-3|TRBJ2-5|TRBD2
CASSLGRGAETQYF
TGTGCCAGCAGCTTAGGGCGGGGGGCAGAGACCCAGTACTTC
>-|TRBV4-1|TRBJ2-1|TRBD2
CASSQEVAGGQEQFF
TGCGCCAGCAGCCAGGAGGTAGCGGGGGGCCAAGAGCAGTTCTTC
>-|TRBV10-3|TRBJ2-2|-
CAISPTGLGGTGELFF
TGTGCCATCAGCCCAACGGGACTCGGGGGCACCGGGGAGCTGTTTTTT